Sequencing of this T cell receptor (beta chain) was carried out in a study of blood T cell repertoires in COVID-19. Study as a whole: Samples of COVID-19 (acute and convalescent) were obtained from the United States, Italy and Spain.

Across about two dozen US areas, participants ranged in age from about 18 to 100 years. Original processing methods: The authors estimated nucleated cell counts from reference gene primer amplification. Measured with immunoSEQ multiplex PCR; TCRdb has only the in-frame clones, and not every one. That table supplies the V and J calls and clone size; D and trimming were determined from the DNA. This sample yields 200,000 or so clones, of which roughly 88% are seen a single time; roughly 2.3% belongs to the top ten. The length of the CDR3 is 13 residues. Germline CDR1 SNHLY, CDR2 FYNNEI. V lost 4 bases to trimming and J lost 7 bases; unmatched junction nucleotides: 6.

V usage is TRBV2 and J usage is TRBJ1-1; TRBD1 aligns across 7 bases. This sequence was found in a woman aged 35 to 49 with acute COVID-19. Sequencing was done on a sample of PBMCs or T cells enriched from blood (not recorded which). This CDR3 reads CASSGDSHLEAFF. The CDR3 DNA reads TGTGCCAGCAGTGGGGACAGTCACCTTGAAGCTTTCTTT.